Listed here are 13 T cell receptor beta chains from one sample, sequenced in a study of T cell changes during pregnancy in multiple sclerosis. Generated by immunoSEQ multiplex PCR, the TCRdb table keeps only in-frame clones and is missing some. Of more than 50,000 clones in the sample, about 89% are singletons; the top ten hold approximately 0.45%. Sample: CD4+ T cells from peripheral blood mononuclear cells, taken after pregnancy. Receptors originate from a female donor in good health, enrolled as a control in a pregnancy study.

Worth noting for this clone: Sequence at one end of the junction differs from germline and may be a read error. This chain links TRBV7-2 with TRBJ1-2, with 9 bases lining up with TRBD1. The CDR3 covers 17 residues. CDR1 is SGHTA and CDR2 is FQGNSA in the germline V gene. The CDR3 DNA follows: TGTGCCAGCAGCTTTTACCTAGGGGCACAACAGGGGGCGGGCTACGCCTTC. Protein product: CASSFYLGAQQGAGYAF.

The chain employs TRBV7-2 and TRBJ2-5, with D perhaps TRBD1 (6 bases). With 0 bases removed from V and 4 bases from J, the gap between germline ends came to 12 bases. The V gene's germline CDR1 is SGHTA and CDR2 FQGNSA. CDR3 length: 15 residues. The CDR3 DNA sequence: TGTGCCAGCAGCTTAGCGGGCCAGGGGTCAGAGACCCAGTACTTC. This gives the protein CASSLAGQGSETQYF.

This clone was recorded only once. The chain is built from TRBV6-4 and TRBJ2-1; unclear D gene. Per germline, CDR1 MRHNA and CDR2 SNTAGT. The CDR3 loop spans 12 amino acids. Trimming cost V 6 bases and J 5 bases, with 8 bases left between them. The CDR3 is CASRGQNNEQFF. The DNA of the CDR3 is TGTGCCAGCAGGGGCCAGAACAATGAGCAGTTCTTC.

For the CDR3, the DNA is TGTGCCAGCAGCTTGGGACTAGCGGGGGTTTCCTACAATGAGCAGTTCTTC. As protein: CASSLGLAGVSYNEQFF. This chain connects TRBV7-2 to TRBJ2-1; 14 bases match TRBD2. Germline-derived CDR1 and CDR2 are SGHTA and FQGNSA. V was pared by 3 bases and J by 1 base, with 2 bases of the junction left unmatched. The CDR3 spans 17 residues.

The table lists this clone with a count of one. The CDR3 region is CASSLSGDLYGYTF. The DNA for the CDR3 is TGTGCCAGCAGCTTATCGGGGGACCTTTATGGCTACACCTTC. The V and J genes are TRBV11-2 and TRBJ1-2; D possibly corresponds to TRBD1 (5 bases). V gave up 2 bases and J gave up 5 bases, with 12 bases separating them. The CDR3 runs to 14 residues. CDR1 SGHAT and CDR2 FQNNGV come from the germline V gene.

The rearrangement joins TRBV7-2 to TRBJ2-7; 7 bases agree with TRBD1. Looked up from germline, CDR1 is SGHTA and CDR2 is FQGNSA. V was pared by 1 base and J by 2 bases, with 8 bases of the junction left unmatched. The CDR3 spans 16 residues. The CDR3 DNA sequence: TGTGCCAGCAGCTTAGATCCCGGGACAGCGGCCTACGAGCAGTACTTC. Residues: CASSLDPGTAAYEQYF.

The rearrangement uses TRBV19 and TRBJ1-2; D perhaps matches TRBD1 (6 bases). This CDR3 contains 14 residues. CDR1 is LNHDA and CDR2 is SQIVND in the germline V gene (reference sequence). V lost 6 bases and J 0 bases, leaving 11 bases between the germline ends. The CDR3 loop is CASRGTIANYGYTF. The CDR3 DNA follows: TGTGCCAGTAGGGGGACAATCGCTAACTATGGCTACACCTTC.

This chain links TRBV2 with TRBJ2-1; 7 bases line up with TRBD1. In germline, CDR1 is SNHLY, CDR2 FYNNEI. Germline trimming cut 7 bases from V and 3 bases from J; bases unmatched to any gene: 3. The CDR3 contains 13 residues. DNA of the CDR3: TGTGCCAGCACCGGGACAGACTACAATGAGCAGTTCTTC. As protein: CASTGTDYNEQFF. The complete variable domain, with remaining parts taken from reference TRBV2 and TRBJ2-1, reads EPEVTQTPSHQVTQMGQEVILRCVPISNHLYFYWYRQILGQKVEFLVSFYNNEISEKSEIFDDQFSVERPDGSNFTLKIRSTKLEDSAMYFCASTGTDYNEQFFGPGTRLTVL.

The rearrangement uses TRBV7-3 and TRBJ1-2, with 7 positions matching TRBD1. J was trimmed by 7 bases and V by 5 bases; bases with no gene match: 16. In germline, CDR1 is SGHTA, CDR2 FQGTGA. The CDR3 is 16 amino acids. The CDR3 DNA sequence: TGTGCCAGCAGCCCACAACCGACAGGGATCGATTCTGGCTACACCTTC. Its protein product is CASSPQPTGIDSGYTF.

V is TRBV19 and J is TRBJ1-6; maybe TRBD1 (6 bases). The CDR3 extends over 15 amino acids. V was pared by 4 bases and J by 8 bases, with 15 bases between. CDR1 LNHDA and CDR2 SQIVND come from the germline V gene (reference sequence). CDR3 region: CASSTVQGRYSPLHF. In nucleotides, the CDR3 is TGTGCCAGTAGTACCGTACAGGGACGGTATTCACCCCTCCACTTT.

This clone was recorded only once. The chain couples TRBV5-1 to TRBJ2-3; TRBD1 is a possible D gene (6 bases). The CDR3 runs to 17 residues. Germline CDR1 is SGHRS and CDR2 is YFSETQ. V was pared by 1 base and J by 3 bases, with 18 bases between. As DNA, the CDR3 is TGCGCCAGCAGCTTGACCCCGACAGGTTTGGGAACAGATACGCAGTATTTT. Translated: CASSLTPTGLGTDTQYF.

The V call is TRBV7-2, the J call TRBJ2-3; the D is unclear. CDR3 length equals 14 residues. Trimming took off 7 bases at V and 6 bases at J, with 17 bases between the two ends. The germline V gene has CDR1 SGHTA and CDR2 FQGNSA. The CDR3 DNA is TGTGCCAGCACCGACCCCTGGGCAGAGGATACGCAGTATTTT. It codes for CASTDPWAEDTQYF.

This chain links TRBV5-4 with TRBJ1-2; D remains unclear. The germline CDR1 and CDR2 sequences are SGHNT and YYREEE (reference sequence). V lost 1 base and J lost 1, with 8 bases in between. This CDR3 contains 14 residues. The CDR3 region has the DNA TGTGCCAGCAGCTTGATTGGCAGTAACTATGGCTACACCTTC. Its protein product is CASSLIGSNYGYTF.